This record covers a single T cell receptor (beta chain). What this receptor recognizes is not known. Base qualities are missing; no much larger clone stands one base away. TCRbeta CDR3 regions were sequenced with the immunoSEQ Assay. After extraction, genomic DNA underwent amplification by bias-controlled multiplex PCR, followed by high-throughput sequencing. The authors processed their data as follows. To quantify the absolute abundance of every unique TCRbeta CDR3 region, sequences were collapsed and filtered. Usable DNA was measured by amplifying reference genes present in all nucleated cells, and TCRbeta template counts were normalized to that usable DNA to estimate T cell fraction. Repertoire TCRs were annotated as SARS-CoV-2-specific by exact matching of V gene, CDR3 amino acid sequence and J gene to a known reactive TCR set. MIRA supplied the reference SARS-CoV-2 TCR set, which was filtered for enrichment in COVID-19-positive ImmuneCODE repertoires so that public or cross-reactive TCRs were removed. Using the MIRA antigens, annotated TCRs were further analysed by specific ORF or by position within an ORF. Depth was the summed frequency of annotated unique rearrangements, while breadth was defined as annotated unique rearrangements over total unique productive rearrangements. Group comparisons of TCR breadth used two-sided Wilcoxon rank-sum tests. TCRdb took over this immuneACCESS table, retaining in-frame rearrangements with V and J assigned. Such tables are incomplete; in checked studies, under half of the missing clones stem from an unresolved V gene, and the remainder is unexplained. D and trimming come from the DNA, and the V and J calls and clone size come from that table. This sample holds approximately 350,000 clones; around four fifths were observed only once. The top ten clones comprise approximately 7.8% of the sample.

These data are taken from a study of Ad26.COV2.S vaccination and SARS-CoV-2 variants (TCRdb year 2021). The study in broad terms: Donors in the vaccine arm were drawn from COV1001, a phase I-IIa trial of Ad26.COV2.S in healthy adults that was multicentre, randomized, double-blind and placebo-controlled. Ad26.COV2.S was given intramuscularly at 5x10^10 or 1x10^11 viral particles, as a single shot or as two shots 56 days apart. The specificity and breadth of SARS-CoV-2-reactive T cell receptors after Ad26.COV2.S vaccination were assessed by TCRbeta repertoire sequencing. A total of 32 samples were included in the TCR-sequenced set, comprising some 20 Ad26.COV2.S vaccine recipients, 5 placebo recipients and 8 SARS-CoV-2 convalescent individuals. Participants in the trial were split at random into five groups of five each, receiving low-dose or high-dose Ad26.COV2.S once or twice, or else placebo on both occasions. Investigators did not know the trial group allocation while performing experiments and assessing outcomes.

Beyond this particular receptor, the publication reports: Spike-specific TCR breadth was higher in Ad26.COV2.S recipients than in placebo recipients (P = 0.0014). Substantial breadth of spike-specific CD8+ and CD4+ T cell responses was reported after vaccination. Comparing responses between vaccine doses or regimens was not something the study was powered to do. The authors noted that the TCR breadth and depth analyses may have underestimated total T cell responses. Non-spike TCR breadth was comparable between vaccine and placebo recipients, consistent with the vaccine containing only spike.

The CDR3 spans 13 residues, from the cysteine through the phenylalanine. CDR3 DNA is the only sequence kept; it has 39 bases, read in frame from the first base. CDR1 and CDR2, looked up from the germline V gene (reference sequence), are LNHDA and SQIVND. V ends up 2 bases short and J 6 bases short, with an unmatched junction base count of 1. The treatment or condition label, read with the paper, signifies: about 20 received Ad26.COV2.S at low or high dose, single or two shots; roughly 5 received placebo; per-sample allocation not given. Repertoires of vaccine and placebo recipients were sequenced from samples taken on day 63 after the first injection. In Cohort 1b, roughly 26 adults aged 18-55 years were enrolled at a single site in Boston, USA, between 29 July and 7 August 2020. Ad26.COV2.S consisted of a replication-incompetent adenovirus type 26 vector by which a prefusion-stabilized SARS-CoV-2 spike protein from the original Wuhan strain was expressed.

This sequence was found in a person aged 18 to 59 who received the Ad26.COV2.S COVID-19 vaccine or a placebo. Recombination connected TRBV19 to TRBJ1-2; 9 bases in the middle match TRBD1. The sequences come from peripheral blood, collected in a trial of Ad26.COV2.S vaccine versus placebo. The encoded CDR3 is CASSITGGDGYTF. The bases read TGTGCCAGTAGTATAACAGGGGGCGATGGCTACACCTTC.